These 6 T cell receptor beta chains originate from one sample sequenced in a study of shared clonotypes between healthy human individuals. TCRdb's copy holds only in-frame clones and misses some; the assay was immunoSEQ multiplex PCR. The data hold a few million clones, with approximately 96% observed a single time. The material sequenced was naive CD4+ T cells sorted from blood. Stated subset: CD45RA+ positively selected. The receptors shown here come from a man between 18 and 29 years old in good health.

V is TRBV18 and J is TRBJ2-7, with a tentative D call TRBD1 (6 bases). The ends were cut back, 4 bases at V and 2 bases at J, with 18 bases in the middle. Germline assignment: CDR1 KGHSH and CDR2 LQKENI. The CDR3 runs to 16 residues. The CDR3 here is CASSQPGTRQTYEQYF. For the CDR3, the DNA is TGTGCCAGCTCACAACCCGGGACACGCCAGACCTACGAGCAGTACTTC.

The J gene is TRBJ2-7, the V gene TRBV10-2; 9 bases match TRBD1. Looked up from germline, CDR1 is WSHSY and CDR2 is SAAADI. The CDR3 runs 16 residues. With 1 base clipped from V and 2 bases from J, the junction kept 6 bases outside the gene matches. The CDR3 coding sequence is TGCGCCAGCAGTGAGTATTGGGACAGGGACACCTACGAGCAGTACTTC. The encoded protein is CASSEYWDRDTYEQYF.

The chain combines TRBV7-8 with TRBJ1-2, with 7 positions matching TRBD1. Germline-derived CDR1 and CDR2 are SGHVS and FQNEAQ. V shed 0 bases, J shed 4 bases, and the junction held 2 bases outside the gene matches. There are 14 residues in the CDR3. Written as DNA, the CDR3 is TGTGCCAGCAGCTTAGCGACAGGGAGCTATGGCTACACCTTC. Its protein product is CASSLATGSYGYTF.

The chain carries TRBV11-3 and TRBJ2-1; a possible D gene is TRBD2 (6 bases). The CDR3 has 13 amino acids. The V end was cut by 3 bases, the J end by 5 bases, with 8 bases between. Germline V CDR1 and CDR2: SGHNT, YENEEA. The CDR3 protein is CASSFAGNNEQFF. The CDR3 DNA reads as TGTGCCAGCAGCTTCGCGGGGAACAATGAGCAGTTCTTC.

V is TRBV28 and J is TRBJ1-1; TRBD1 might be the D (5 bases). The ends were cut back, 10 bases at V and 1 base at J, with 19 bases in the middle. CDR1 is MDHEN and CDR2 is SYDVKM in the germline V gene. This CDR3 is 15 amino acids long. In DNA, the CDR3 is TGTGCCACCTTCCCCCCAGGGCCAGGGAACACTGAAGCTTTCTTT. It encodes CATFPPGPGNTEAFF. Supplemented by reference TRBV28 and TRBJ1-1, the full variable domain reads DVKVTQSSRYLVKRTGEKVFLECVQDMDHENMFWYRQDPGLGLRLIYFSYDVKMKEKGDIPEGYSVSREKKERFSLILESASTNQTSMYLCATFPPGPGNTEAFFGQGTRLTVV.

Concerning this clone: Other DNA sequences from this sample encode an identical CDR3 as well. The V and J genes are TRBV9 and TRBJ2-5; 10 nucleotides agree with TRBD2. Looked up from germline, CDR1 is SGDLS and CDR2 is YYNGEE. The V gene end was trimmed by 2 bases and the J gene end by 5 bases; junction bases not matched to a gene: 3. This CDR3 region has 14 residues. The CDR3 here is CASSVGLAVETQYF. The CDR3 nucleotides read TGTGCCAGCAGCGTCGGACTAGCGGTGGAGACCCAGTACTTC.